This T cell receptor (beta chain) is drawn from a study of a mutant IDH1 vaccine in newly diagnosed glioma. Study-wide results and limits: Most patients, 90% to 95%, showed vaccine-induced immune responses. Whatever changes occurred in top peripheral T cell clonotypes seemed unrelated to pseudoprogression.

Concerning this clone itself: The antigen is undetermined.

The V gene lost 4 bases and the J gene lost 4 bases, with 13 bases spanning the gap. The CDR3 runs 14 residues. Germline V gene data show CDR1 as SGHNT and CDR2 as YENEEA. The repertoire was sequenced with immunoSEQ multiplex PCR; TCRdb's copy has only in-frame clones and lacks some. This sample has 40,000 to 45,000 clones, with approximately 80% found just once. Indicated time point: week 35, safety follow-up. Vaccinated patients received 300 ug of mutant IDH1 20-mer peptide per dose, with topical imiquimod. The sample in question was PBMCs, obtained from a glioma patient whose treatment included an IDH1 peptide vaccine. The rearrangement uses TRBV11-3 and TRBJ1-1; D unclear. The receptor comes from a woman aged 40 to 50 with glioma. Some clones in this sample may be carry-over from other donors' samples. The CDR3 protein is CASSSGGRGTEAFF. The CDR3 DNA follows: TGTGCCAGCAGCTCAGGAGGCCGGGGCACTGAAGCTTTCTTT. The complete variable domain, with remaining parts taken from reference TRBV11-3 and TRBJ1-1, reads EAGVVQSPRYKIIEKKQPVAFWCNPISGHNTLYWYLQNLGQGPELLIRYENEEAVDDSQLPKDRFSAERLKGVDSTLKIQPAELGDSAVYLCASSSGGRGTEAFFGQGTRLTVV.